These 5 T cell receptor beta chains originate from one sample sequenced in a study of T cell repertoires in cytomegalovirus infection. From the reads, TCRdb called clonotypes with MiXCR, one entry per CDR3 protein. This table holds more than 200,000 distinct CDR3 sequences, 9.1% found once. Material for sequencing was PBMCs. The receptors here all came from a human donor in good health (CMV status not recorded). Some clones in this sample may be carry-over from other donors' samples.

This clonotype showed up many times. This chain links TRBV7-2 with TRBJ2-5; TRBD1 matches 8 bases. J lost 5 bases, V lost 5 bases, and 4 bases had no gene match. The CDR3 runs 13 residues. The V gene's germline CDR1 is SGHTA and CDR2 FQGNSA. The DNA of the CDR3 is TGTGCCAGCAGCCCCCAGGGGGCCGAGACCCAGTACTTC. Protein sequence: CASSPQGAETQYF.

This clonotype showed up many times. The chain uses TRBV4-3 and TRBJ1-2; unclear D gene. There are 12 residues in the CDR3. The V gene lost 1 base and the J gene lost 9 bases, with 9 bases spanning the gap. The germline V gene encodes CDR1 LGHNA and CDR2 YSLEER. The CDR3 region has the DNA TGCGCCAGCAGCCAAGCTTCCGGAAGCTACACCTTC. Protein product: CASSQASGSYTF.

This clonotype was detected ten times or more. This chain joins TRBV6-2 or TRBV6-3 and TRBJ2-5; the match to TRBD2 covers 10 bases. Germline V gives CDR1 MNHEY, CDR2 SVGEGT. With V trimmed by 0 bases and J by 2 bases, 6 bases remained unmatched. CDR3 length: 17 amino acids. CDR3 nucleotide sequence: TGTGCCAGCAGTTACTCCCCCCGGACTAGCGGACAAGAGACCCAGTACTTC. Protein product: CASSYSPRTSGQETQYF.

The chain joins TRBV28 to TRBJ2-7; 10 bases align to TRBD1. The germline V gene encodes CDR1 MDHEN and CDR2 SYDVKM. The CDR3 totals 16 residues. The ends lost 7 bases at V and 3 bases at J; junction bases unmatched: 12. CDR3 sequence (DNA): TGTGCCAGCACCAAAGACAGGGGGCGCCACCACTACGAGCAGTACTTC. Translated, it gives CASTKDRGRHHYEQYF.

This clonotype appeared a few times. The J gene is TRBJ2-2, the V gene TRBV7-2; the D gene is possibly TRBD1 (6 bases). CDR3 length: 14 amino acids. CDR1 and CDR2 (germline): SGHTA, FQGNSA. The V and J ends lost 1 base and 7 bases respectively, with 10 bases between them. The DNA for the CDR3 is TGTGCCAGCAGCTTAGACAGGGATATCGGGGAGCTGTTTTTT. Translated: CASSLDRDIGELFF.